The 32 T cell receptor beta chains below all came from one sample that was sequenced in a study of beta chain features in type 1 diabetes. Study observations and caveats: TCRB CDR3s from Type 1 diabetes patients were moderately but significantly shorter in all four CD4+ subsets.

The antigens these receptors bind are not known. Since all of the isolated RNA was reverse transcribed, expressed TCRB transcripts were what got sequenced. The method was immunoSEQ multiplex PCR; TCRdb's version includes in-frame clones alone and lacks a portion of them. The sample carries 600,000 to 700,000 clones, around 12% recorded once. The sequencing sample was made of naive CD4+ T cells from blood. The source of these receptors is a man aged 30 to 45 with type 1 diabetes.

The chain couples TRBV5-1 to TRBJ2-7; either TRBD1 or TRBD2 may fit D (6 bases each). CDR3 length equals 13 residues. Germline-derived CDR1 and CDR2 are SGHRS and YFSETQ. The V gene lost 4 bases and the J gene lost 6 bases, with 14 bases spanning the gap. The CDR3 DNA reads as TGCGCCAGCAGCAAATTACAGGGAGGCGAGCAGTACTTC. Translating it yields CASSKLQGGEQYF.

This clone has more than one count but fewer than ten. Here the CDR3 DNA reads TGTGCCAGCAGCTGGAGTGGTTGGGTGGCAGGGGCTAGGCCCCAGCATTTT. The encoded protein is CASSWSGWVAGARPQHF. The chain is built from TRBV5-5 and TRBJ1-5, with D perhaps TRBD1 (6 bases). The CDR3 loop spans 17 amino acids. Germline V CDR1 and CDR2: SGHKS, YYEKEE (reference sequence). Trimming left V 3 bases short and J 9 bases short, with 25 bases between. Together with reference TRBV5-5 and TRBJ1-5, the CDR3 gives the full variable domain: DAGVTQSPTHLIKTRGQQVTLRCSPISGHKSVSWYQQVLGQGPQFIFQYYEKEERGRGNFPDRFSARQFPNYSSELNVNALLLGDSALYLCASSWSGWVAGARPQHFGDGTRLSIL.

The chain is built from TRBV6-6 and TRBJ2-3; tentatively, D is TRBD1 (6 bases). The V end lost 11 bases, the J end lost 2 bases, and 17 bases lay between the germline ends. The germline V gene has CDR1 MNHNY and CDR2 SVGAGI (reference sequence). The CDR3 totals 14 residues. The CDR3 loop is CAVNGGPATDTQYF. CDR3 in DNA: TGTGCCGTAAATGGGGGCCCGGCCACAGATACGCAGTATTTT.

V is TRBV6-5 and J is TRBJ2-1, with 12 bases lining up with TRBD2. Germline lookup yields CDR1 MNHEY and CDR2 SVGAGI. This CDR3 comprises 15 residues. The J segment lost 8 bases and the V segment lost 6 bases, leaving 8 bases of the junction unmatched. Here the CDR3 DNA reads TGTGCCAGCAGCCGTACTAGCGGGGGGCTGTATGAGCAGTTCTTC. It specifies CASSRTSGGLYEQFF.

The gene calls are TRBV7-3 and TRBJ2-1, with D possibly TRBD2 on 6 matching bases. V was trimmed by 5 bases and J by 0 bases, leaving 14 bases between them. CDR1 is SGHTA and CDR2 is FQGTGA in the germline V gene. The CDR3 runs to 16 residues. CDR3 sequence: CASSPGTFSSYNEQFF. In nucleotides, the CDR3 is TGTGCCAGCAGCCCAGGGACTTTTAGCTCCTACAATGAGCAGTTCTTC.

The rearrangement uses TRBV7-9 and TRBJ2-5; TRBD2 might be the D (7 bases). This CDR3 comprises 17 residues. Germline V lookup: CDR1 SEHNR, CDR2 FQNEAQ (reference sequence). Deletions cut 7 bases from V and 5 bases from J, with 26 bases between. For the CDR3, the DNA is TGTGCCAGCACGTGGGGTCGGGACACCCACGGGAGGGAGACCCAGTACTTC. Translation gives CASTWGRDTHGRETQYF.

The CDR3 DNA reads TGTGCCAGTAGCCCCGGGCATGGGGACAGGGGTGCCGGGGAGCTGTTTTTT. It is translated as CASSPGHGDRGAGELFF. The chain is built from TRBV19 and TRBJ2-2, with 10 bases fitting TRBD1. Germline V gene data show CDR1 as LNHDA and CDR2 as SQIVND (reference sequence). V gave up 6 bases and J gave up 6 bases; unmatched junction bases: 13. This CDR3 has 17 amino acids.

This clone was observed a few times. This chain links TRBV5-1 with TRBJ2-2, with D perhaps TRBD1 (6 bases). The CDR3 spans 14 residues. The germline V gene has CDR1 SGHRS and CDR2 YFSETQ. V was clipped by 5 bases and J by 1 base, with 9 bases between them. The CDR3 bases are TGCGCCAGCAGACCGGACAGGAACACCGGGGAGCTGTTTTTT. Translating gives CASRPDRNTGELFF.

This clone appeared a few times. This chain joins TRBV5-1 and TRBJ2-5; 7 positions agree with TRBD1. The CDR3 length is 13 residues. V shed 3 bases and J 5 bases; nucleotides not matched to a gene: 4. The V gene's germline CDR1 is SGHRS and CDR2 YFSETQ. In nucleotides, the CDR3 is TGCGCCAGCAGCTGGACAGGTGGCGAGACCCAGTACTTC. As protein: CASSWTGGETQYF. The entire variable domain, with the rest obtained from reference TRBV5-1 and TRBJ2-5, is as follows: KAGVTQTPRYLIKTRGQQVTLSCSPISGHRSVSWYQQTPGQGLQFLFEYFSETQRNKGNFPGRFSGRQFSNSRSEMNVSTLELGDSALYLCASSWTGGETQYFGPGTRLLVL.

The chain uses TRBV4-2 and TRBJ2-7; possibly TRBD1 for D (6 bases). CDR3 length equals 16 residues. V dropped 4 bases and J dropped 0 bases, with 16 bases sitting between them. Germline CDR1 is LGHNA and CDR2 is YNFKEQ. The CDR3 sequence is CASSPLHRASSYEQYF. As DNA, the CDR3 is TGTGCCAGCAGCCCCTTACACAGGGCCTCCTCCTACGAGCAGTACTTC.

This rearrangement joins TRBV5-1 to TRBJ1-2; possible D gene TRBD1, 6 bases. Trimming stripped 5 bases from V and 3 bases from J, with 11 bases between. CDR3 length: 13 amino acids. The germline V gene encodes CDR1 SGHRS and CDR2 YFSETQ. The chain's CDR3 is CASRGGTDYGYTF. CDR3 DNA sequence: TGCGCCAGCAGAGGGGGGACCGACTATGGCTACACCTTC. Combining the CDR3 with reference TRBV5-1 and TRBJ1-2 gives the whole variable domain KAGVTQTPRYLIKTRGQQVTLSCSPISGHRSVSWYQQTPGQGLQFLFEYFSETQRNKGNFPGRFSGRQFSNSRSEMNVSTLELGDSALYLCASRGGTDYGYTFGSGTRLTVV.

The rearrangement links TRBV7-8 to TRBJ2-5, with D perhaps TRBD2 (5 bases). This CDR3 contains 15 residues. V lost 2 bases and J lost 2, with 12 bases in between. Germline lookup yields CDR1 SGHVS and CDR2 FQNEAQ. In DNA form, the CDR3 reads TGTGCCAGCAGCTTAAAGCGGACTCCACAAGAGACCCAGTACTTC. Residues: CASSLKRTPQETQYF. Looking up the rest from reference TRBV7-8 and TRBJ2-5 gives the full variable domain: GAGVSQSPRYKVAKRGQDVALRCDPISGHVSLFWYQQALGQGPEFLTYFQNEAQLDKSGLPSDRFFAERPEGSVSTLKIQRTQQEDSAVYLCASSLKRTPQETQYFGPGTRLLVL.

This clone was seen a few times. The chain recombines TRBV5-4 with TRBJ1-6; no reliable D call. CDR1 and CDR2 from the germline V gene are SGHNT and YYREEE (reference sequence). The CDR3 extends over 13 amino acids. V was pared by 0 bases and J by 7 bases, with 5 bases between. CDR3 nucleotides: TGTGCCAGCAGCTTGGGCAAGAATTCACCCCTCCACTTT. Translation: CASSLGKNSPLHF.

V gene TRBV4-2 combines with J gene TRBJ2-3, with a weak D call TRBD2 (5 bases). The CDR3 length is 14 residues. V was cut by 1 base and J by 1 base, with 6 bases left in between. Germline V gene lookup returns CDR1 LGHNA and CDR2 YNFKEQ. The CDR3 sequence is CASSQVLGTDTQYF. The CDR3 DNA reads TGTGCCAGCAGCCAAGTACTAGGCACAGATACGCAGTATTTT.

This clone was detected only a few times. The CDR3 DNA follows: TGCGCCAGCAGCCAAGATTTGAGGACAAGCTCCTCCGGGGGAGATACGCAGTATTTT. Its translation: CASSQDLRTSSSGGDTQYF. The chain uses TRBV4-3 and TRBJ2-3; tentative D call: TRBD2 (6 bases). The CDR3 totals 19 residues. The germline V gene has CDR1 LGHNA and CDR2 YSLEER. V was clipped by 0 bases and J by 5 bases, with 24 bases between them.

This clone showed up just a few times. The V and J genes are TRBV7-9 and TRBJ1-1; 9 bases line up with TRBD1. The junction had 14 bases not matched to a gene; V was cut back by 5 bases and J by 4 bases. The CDR3 spans 17 residues. The V gene's germline CDR1 is SEHNR and CDR2 FQNEAQ (reference sequence). The chain's CDR3 is CASSPRDRASWITEAFF. The CDR3 DNA follows: TGTGCCAGCAGCCCTCGGGACAGGGCTTCTTGGATCACTGAAGCTTTCTTT.

The chain joins TRBV28 to TRBJ1-5; D unclear. The germline CDR1 and CDR2 sequences are MDHEN and SYDVKM. This CDR3 spans 14 amino acids. Trimming left V 3 bases short and J 5 bases short, with 11 bases between. The DNA for the CDR3 is TGTGCCAGCAGTTTTATCCAAGCCGATCAGCCCCAGCATTTT. Protein product: CASSFIQADQPQHF.

The chain joins TRBV5-8 to TRBJ1-2, with 7 bases that match TRBD1. This CDR3 has 13 amino acids. The germline V gene encodes CDR1 SGHTS and CDR2 YDEGEE. V lost 0 bases, J lost 7 bases, and 3 bases stayed unmatched. The DNA for the CDR3 is TGTGCCAGCAGCTTGGGACAGGGCCGTGGCTACACCTTC. It translates to CASSLGQGRGYTF.

A word on this clone: The junction shows a germline mismatch at one end, possibly a read error. The chain recombines TRBV5-1 with TRBJ2-1; 11 nucleotides align to TRBD1. Germline CDR1 reads SGHRS; CDR2 reads YFSETQ. The CDR3 is 14 amino acids. CDR3 sequence reads: CASSLANTGDRGVF. The CDR3 nucleotides are TGCGCCAGCAGCTTGGCCAACACCGGGGACAGGGGGGTCTTC.

The DNA for the CDR3 is TGTGCCAGCAGCCTCTACCGCCAGGGGGCCGGGGATTCACCCCTCCACTTT. This translates into CASSLYRQGAGDSPLHF. This chain joins TRBV5-6 and TRBJ1-6; the match to TRBD1 covers 8 bases. CDR3 length equals 17 residues. V dropped 4 bases and J dropped 8; count of bases not matched to a gene: 14. Germline CDR1 and CDR2: SGHDT and YYEEEE.

This clone was recorded a few times. J is TRBJ2-3 and V is TRBV4-3; no definite D call. The germline CDR1 and CDR2 sequences are LGHNA and YSLEER. This CDR3 has 16 amino acids. The germline V and J ends were trimmed by 0 bases and 9 bases, with 19 bases remaining between them. Written as DNA, the CDR3 is TGCGCCAGCAGCCAAGATCAGGCAACGTTGTTTGGGACGCAGTATTTT. It encodes CASSQDQATLFGTQYF.

This clone was picked up a small number of times. The chain recombines TRBV16 with TRBJ1-6, with 9 nucleotides matching TRBD1. V was clipped by 2 bases and J by 0 bases; unmatched bases: 14. Germline CDR1 is KGHSY and CDR2 is FQNENV. The CDR3 loop spans 21 amino acids. The CDR3 bases are TGTGCCAGCAGCCAAGAAAGGGGGACAGGGTATTCCAGCTCCTATAATTCACCCCTCCACTTT. It is translated as CASSQERGTGYSSSYNSPLHF.

This chain joins TRBV7-2 and TRBJ1-3; 7 bases match TRBD1. The CDR3 has 15 residues. The germline CDR1 and CDR2 sequences are SGHTA and FQGNSA. J lost 2 bases, V lost 4 bases, and 5 bases had no gene match. The CDR3 coding sequence is TGTGCCAGCAGCTACCAGGGGGTAGCTGGAAACACCATATATTTT. It is translated as CASSYQGVAGNTIYF.

This clone was counted only a few times. This chain connects TRBV9 to TRBJ2-7; tentatively, D is TRBD1 (6 bases). Germline loops: CDR1 SGDLS, CDR2 YYNGEE. This CDR3 is built from 13 residues. V lost 4 bases to trimming and J lost 3 bases, with 11 bases between them. The CDR3 DNA sequence: TGTGCCAGCAGCCCCGGGACACACTACGAGCAGTACTTC. Encoded protein: CASSPGTHYEQYF.

There are a few counts of this clone. The chain recombines TRBV11-2 with TRBJ2-7; D remains ambiguous. CDR3 length: 15 residues. Germline CDR1 reads SGHAT; CDR2 reads FQNNGV. Trimming took off 3 bases at V and 6 bases at J, with 18 bases between the two ends. The DNA for the CDR3 is TGTGCCAGCAGCTTGGGCCCGGTAGAATCCCTCGAGCAGTACTTC. Translating gives CASSLGPVESLEQYF. Full variable domain (remainder filled in from reference TRBV11-2 and TRBJ2-7): EAGVAQSPRYKIIEKRQSVAFWCNPISGHATLYWYQQILGQGPKLLIQFQNNGVVDDSQLPKDRFSAERLKGVDSTLKIQPAKLEDSAVYLCASSLGPVESLEQYFGPGTRLTVT.

The rearrangement uses TRBV29-1 and TRBJ2-5; 10 nucleotides agree with TRBD1. CDR1 is SQVTM and CDR2 is ANQGSEA in the germline V gene. V shed 7 bases, J shed 4 bases, and the junction held 9 bases outside the gene matches. The CDR3 consists of 14 residues. CDR3 nucleotides: TGCAGCGGCACCGGGACAGGGGTTTCAGAGACCCAGTACTTC. It yields the protein CSGTGTGVSETQYF. Full variable domain (outside the CDR3, taken from reference TRBV29-1 and TRBJ2-5): SAVISQKPSRDICQRGTSLTIQCQVDSQVTMMFWYRQQPGQSLTLIATANQGSEATYESGFVIDKFPISRPNLTFSTLTVSNMSPEDSSIYLCSGTGTGVSETQYFGPGTRLLVL.

Written as DNA, the CDR3 is TGTGCCAGCTCACCAATTACAGGGAGGAATGGCTACACCTTC. This sequence encodes CASSPITGRNGYTF. The chain employs TRBV18 and TRBJ1-2; D might be TRBD1 (6 bases). V was cut by 2 bases and J by 6 bases, with 13 bases left in between. Germline lookup yields CDR1 KGHSH and CDR2 LQKENI. CDR3 size: 14 residues.

The chain employs TRBV29-1 and TRBJ1-2, with D unclear. The CDR3 covers 11 residues. Germline values: CDR1 SQVTM, CDR2 ANQGSEA. V was trimmed by 5 bases and J by 4 bases, leaving 8 bases between them. The CDR3, as DNA: TGCAGCGTTATTATCGGCTATGGCTACACCTTC. Translating gives CSVIIGYGYTF.

This chain joins TRBV13 and TRBJ2-2; no reliable D call. The germline CDR1 and CDR2 sequences are PRHDT and FYEKMQ (reference sequence). This CDR3 has 16 residues. Trimming took off 0 bases at V and 1 base at J, with 9 bases between the two ends. The CDR3 here is CASSLGHLLNTGELFF. The CDR3, as DNA: TGTGCCAGCAGCTTAGGCCACCTACTGAACACCGGGGAGCTGTTTTTT.

The V gene is TRBV29-1, the J gene TRBJ1-2; TRBD1 agrees at 7 bases. Germline loops: CDR1 SQVTM, CDR2 ANQGSEA. The trim removed 0 bases at V and 5 bases at J, leaving 3 bases unmatched. There are 13 residues in the CDR3. DNA of the CDR3: TGCAGCGTTGAAGACGGGACAGAATATGGCTACACCTTC. Protein product: CSVEDGTEYGYTF.

Only a few counts were recorded for this clone. The V call is TRBV5-6, the J call TRBJ2-2; a weak D match, TRBD1 (6 bases). Germline V gene data show CDR1 as SGHDT and CDR2 as YYEEEE. The CDR3 is made up of 16 amino acids. Trimming pared 2 bases from V and 3 bases from J, leaving 14 bases between. The CDR3 loop is CASSLIQGADTGELFF. The CDR3 DNA reads as TGTGCCAGCAGCTTAATACAGGGCGCGGACACCGGGGAGCTGTTTTTT.

Only a few counts were recorded for this clone. The CDR3 sequence is CASSKGTENTGELFF. The CDR3 nucleotides read TGCGCCAGCAGTAAGGGGACCGAAAACACCGGGGAGCTGTTTTTT. The chain joins TRBV10-1 to TRBJ2-2; the D call may be TRBD1 or TRBD2 (5 bases each). The V gene's germline CDR1 is WNHNN and CDR2 SYGVQD (reference sequence). The CDR3 runs to 15 residues. V lost 5 bases, J lost 2 bases, and 12 bases lay in between.